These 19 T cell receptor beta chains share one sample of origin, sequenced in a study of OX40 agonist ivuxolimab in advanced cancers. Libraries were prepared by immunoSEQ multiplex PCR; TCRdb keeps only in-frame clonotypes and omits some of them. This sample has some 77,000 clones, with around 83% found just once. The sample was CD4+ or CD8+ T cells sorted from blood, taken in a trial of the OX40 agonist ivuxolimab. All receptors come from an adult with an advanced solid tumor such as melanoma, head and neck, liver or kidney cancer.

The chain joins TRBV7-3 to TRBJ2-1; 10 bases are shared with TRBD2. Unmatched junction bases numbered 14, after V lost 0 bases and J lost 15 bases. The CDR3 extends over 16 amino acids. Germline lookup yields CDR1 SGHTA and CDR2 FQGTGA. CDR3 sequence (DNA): TGTGCCAGCAGCTTAACTCCCGGGCTAGCGGGAGCTTCGCTGTTCTTC. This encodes CASSLTPGLAGASLFF.

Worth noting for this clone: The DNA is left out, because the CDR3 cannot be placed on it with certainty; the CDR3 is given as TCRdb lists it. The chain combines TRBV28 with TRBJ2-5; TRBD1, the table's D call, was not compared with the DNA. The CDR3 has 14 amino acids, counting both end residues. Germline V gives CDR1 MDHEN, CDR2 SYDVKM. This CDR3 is CASSFLAGVGTQYF.

CDR3 nucleotides: TGCGCCAGCAGCTTGGCAGGTCAGAAGAGTCAGCCCCAGCATTTT. Residues: CASSLAGQKSQPQHF. The chain is built from TRBV5-1 and TRBJ1-5; D is undetermined. The CDR3 is 15 residues long. Germline CDR1 reads SGHRS; CDR2 reads YFSETQ. Trimming cost V 0 bases and J 6 bases, with 13 bases left between them.

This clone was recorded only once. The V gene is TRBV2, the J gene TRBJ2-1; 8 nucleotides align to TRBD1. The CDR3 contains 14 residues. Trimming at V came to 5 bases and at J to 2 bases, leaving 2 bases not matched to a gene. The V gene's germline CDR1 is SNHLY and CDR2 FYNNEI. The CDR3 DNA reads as TGTGCCAGCAGTTTACAGGGGGCCTACAATGAGCAGTTCTTC. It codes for CASSLQGAYNEQFF.

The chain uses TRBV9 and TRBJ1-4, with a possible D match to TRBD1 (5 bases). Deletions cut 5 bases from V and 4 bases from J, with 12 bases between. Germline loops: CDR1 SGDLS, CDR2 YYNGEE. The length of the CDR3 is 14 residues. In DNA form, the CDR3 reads TGTGCCAGCAGTATTGGGGCGGTTAATGAAAAACTGTTTTTT. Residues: CASSIGAVNEKLFF.

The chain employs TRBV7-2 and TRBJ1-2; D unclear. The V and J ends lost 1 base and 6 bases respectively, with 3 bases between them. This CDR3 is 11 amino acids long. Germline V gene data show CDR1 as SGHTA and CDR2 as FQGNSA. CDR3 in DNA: TGTGCCAGCAGCTTAGAAGATGGCTACACCTTC. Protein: CASSLEDGYTF.

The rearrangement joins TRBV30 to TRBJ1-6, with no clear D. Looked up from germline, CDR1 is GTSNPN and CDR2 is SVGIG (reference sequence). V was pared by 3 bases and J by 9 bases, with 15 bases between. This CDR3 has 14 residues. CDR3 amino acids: CAWRGLLGGSPLHF. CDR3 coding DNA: TGTGCCTGGAGAGGTTTGTTGGGAGGTTCACCCCTCCACTTT.

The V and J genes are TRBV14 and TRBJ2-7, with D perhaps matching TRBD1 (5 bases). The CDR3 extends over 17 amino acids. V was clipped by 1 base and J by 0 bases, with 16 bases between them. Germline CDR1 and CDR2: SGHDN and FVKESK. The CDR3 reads CASSQVATGLSSYEQYF. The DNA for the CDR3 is TGTGCCAGCAGCCAAGTTGCAACAGGATTAAGCTCCTACGAGCAGTACTTC.

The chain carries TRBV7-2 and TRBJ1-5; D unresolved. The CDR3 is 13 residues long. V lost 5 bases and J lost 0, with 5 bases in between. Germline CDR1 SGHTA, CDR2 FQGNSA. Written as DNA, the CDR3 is TGTGCCAGCAGCCCGAATAGCAATCAGCCCCAGCATTTT. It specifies CASSPNSNQPQHF.

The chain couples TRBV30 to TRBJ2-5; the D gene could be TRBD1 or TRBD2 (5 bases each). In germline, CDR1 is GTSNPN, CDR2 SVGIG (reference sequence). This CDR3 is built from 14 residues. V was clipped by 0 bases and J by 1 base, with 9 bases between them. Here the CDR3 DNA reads TGTGCCTGGAGTGTACAAGGGACCCAAGAGACCCAGTACTTC. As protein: CAWSVQGTQETQYF.

The CDR3 loop is CAWRPRDRASETQYF. CDR3 DNA sequence: TGTGCCTGGAGGCCACGGGACAGGGCCTCAGAGACCCAGTACTTC. The chain links TRBV30 to TRBJ2-5; 9 bases fit TRBD1. In germline, CDR1 is GTSNPN, CDR2 SVGIG (reference sequence). The CDR3 is 15 residues long. The V gene end was trimmed by 3 bases and the J gene end by 4 bases; junction bases not matched to a gene: 9. Drawing the rest from reference TRBV30 and TRBJ2-5, the complete variable domain is SQTIHQWPATLVQPVGSPLSLECTVEGTSNPNLYWYRQAAGRGLQLLFYSVGIGQISSEVPQNLSASRPQDRQFILSSKKLLLSDSGFYLCAWRPRDRASETQYFGPGTRLLVL.

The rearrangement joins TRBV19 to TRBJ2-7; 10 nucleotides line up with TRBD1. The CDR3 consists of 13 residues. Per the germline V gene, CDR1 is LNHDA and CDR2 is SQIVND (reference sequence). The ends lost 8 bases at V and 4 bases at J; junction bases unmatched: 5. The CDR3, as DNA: TGTGCCAGTCAACGGGACAGGGGTTACGAGCAGTACTTC. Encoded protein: CASQRDRGYEQYF. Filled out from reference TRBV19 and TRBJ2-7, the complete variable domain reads DGGITQSPKYLFRKEGQNVTLSCEQNLNHDAMYWYRQDPGQGLRLIYYSQIVNDFQKGDIAEGYSVSREKKESFPLTVTSAQKNPTAFYLCASQRDRGYEQYFGPGTRLTVT.

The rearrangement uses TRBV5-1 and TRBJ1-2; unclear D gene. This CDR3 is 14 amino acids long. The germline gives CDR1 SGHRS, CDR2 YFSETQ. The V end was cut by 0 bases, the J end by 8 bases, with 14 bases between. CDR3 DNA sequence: TGCGCCAGCAGCTTGGCCCCGACCGGAGGAGGCTACACCTTC. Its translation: CASSLAPTGGGYTF.

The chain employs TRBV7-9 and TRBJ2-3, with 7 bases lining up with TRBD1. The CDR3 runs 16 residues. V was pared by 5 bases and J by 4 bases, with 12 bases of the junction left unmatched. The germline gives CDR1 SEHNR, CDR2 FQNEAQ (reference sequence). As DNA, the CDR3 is TGTGCCAGCAGCGCCTACAGGGGCTACGAAGCAGATACGCAGTATTTT. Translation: CASSAYRGYEADTQYF.

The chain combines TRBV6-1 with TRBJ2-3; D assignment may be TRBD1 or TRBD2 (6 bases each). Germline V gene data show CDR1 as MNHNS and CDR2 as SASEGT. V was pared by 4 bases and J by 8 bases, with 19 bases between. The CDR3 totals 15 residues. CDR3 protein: CASSGGGGGFGTQYF. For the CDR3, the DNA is TGTGCCAGCAGTGGAGGAGGGGGTGGTTTTGGTACGCAGTATTTT.

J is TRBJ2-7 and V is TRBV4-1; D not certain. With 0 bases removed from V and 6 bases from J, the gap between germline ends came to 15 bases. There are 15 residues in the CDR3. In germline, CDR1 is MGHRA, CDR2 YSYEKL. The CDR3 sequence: CASSQEGGGWREQYF. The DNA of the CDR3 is TGCGCCAGCAGCCAAGAAGGTGGTGGTTGGCGCGAGCAGTACTTC.

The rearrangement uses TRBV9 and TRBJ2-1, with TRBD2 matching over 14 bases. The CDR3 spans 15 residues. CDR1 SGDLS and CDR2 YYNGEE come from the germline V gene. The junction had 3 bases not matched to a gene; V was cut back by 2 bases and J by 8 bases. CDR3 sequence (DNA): TGTGCCAGCAGCGTGACTAGCGGGAGGGGGGATGAGCAGTTCTTC. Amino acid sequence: CASSVTSGRGDEQFF.

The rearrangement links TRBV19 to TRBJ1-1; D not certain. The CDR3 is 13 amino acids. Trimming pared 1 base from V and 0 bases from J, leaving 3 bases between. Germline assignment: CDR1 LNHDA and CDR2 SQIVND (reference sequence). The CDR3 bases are TGTGCCAGTAGTATAGCCGTGAACACTGAAGCTTTCTTT. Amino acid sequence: CASSIAVNTEAFF.

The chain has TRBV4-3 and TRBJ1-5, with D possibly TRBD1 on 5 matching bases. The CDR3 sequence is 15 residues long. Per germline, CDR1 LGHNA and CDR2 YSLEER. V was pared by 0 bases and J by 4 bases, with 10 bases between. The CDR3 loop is CASSQDTGANQPQHF. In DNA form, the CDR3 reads TGCGCCAGCAGCCAAGATACAGGAGCAAATCAGCCCCAGCATTTT.